One T cell receptor (beta chain) is described in this entry. There is no known antigen for this receptor. The sample holds no much larger clone one base away, and base qualities are not on file. CDR1 and CDR2 (MNHEY, SMNVEV) derive from the germline V gene (reference sequence). There are 11 amino acids in the CDR3, from cysteine to phenylalanine inclusive. This entry keeps only the CDR3 DNA: 33 bases, framed from base 1. V gives up 8 bases and J gives up 8 bases, and the segment between their germline ends measures 12 bases. The cohort comprised several hundred healthy bone marrow donors. At the time of sampling, all cohort members were nominally healthy, though unrecorded immune exposures were likely present. The donor tested CMV seropositive and was one of the 289 seropositive cohort members. A peripheral blood sample was provided by each donor, and peripheral blood mononuclear cells were used for TCR beta sequencing. The Qiagen DNeasy Blood Extraction Kit was used to extract genomic DNA from the blood cell samples.

The data are from a study of cytomegalovirus exposure and HLA in healthy donors (TCRdb year 2017). Looking at the study overall: In an earlier analysis of some 550 of the donors, around 300 Gb of sequence data and roughly 100 million unique TCR beta sequences from 150 million to 200 million T cells were reported. Approximately 300 gigabases of sequencing data and roughly 81 million unique TCR sequences made up an early release that covered 640 HLA-typed donors. The genetic ancestry cluster associated with self-reported Caucasian donors included about four fifths of the roughly 400 genotyped donors. The study aimed to test whether signatures of past pathogen exposure could be identified by cataloging public T cell receptors. Using immunosequencing, the study profiled T cell repertoires from 500 to 800 subjects and related those repertoires to cytomegalovirus serostatus. A separate validation cohort of some 130 different subjects was used in addition to the roughly 620-subject first cohort. To predict cytomegalovirus infection status, the study brought together high-throughput TCR immunosequencing, statistical association of individual TCRs with disease status, and machine learning. In a later analysis, previously published TCR beta repertoires from fewer than 750 donors were re-analyzed and high-resolution HLA genotyping was added so that TCR occurrence patterns could be studied. The later analysis used no new phenotypic data to find candidate immune exposures, relying instead on TCR beta sequences and their occurrence across donors. To decide whether each TCR beta V gene segment behaved as functional or pseudogenic, an earlier analysis of some 540 of the donors relied on high-throughput TCR beta sequencing. Donor age, sex, ethnicity and CMV serostatus were compiled alongside the repertoire data. A later genetic analysis used genome-wide SNP genotypes for about three fifths of the 666 donors, treating that subset as a discovery cohort. All discovery cohort repertoires had been generated on a single sequencing platform. HLA typing covered class I and class II loci at four-digit resolution. Typing coverage varied by locus: roughly 620-640 donors for A, B, C, DRB1 and DQB1; some 520 for DQA1; about 600 for DPA1; approximately 490 for DPB1. Roughly five DR-DQ haplotypes were handled as single units for association and clustering, since linkage in the cohort was strong. On average, roughly 240,000 unique TCR beta nucleotide sequences were sequenced per donor among 398 genotyped donors of the cohort, with 15% to 20% of those sequences being non-productive. Points the paper makes about the study in general: An earlier analysis of 587 of the donors showed that most TCR beta V segments appeared in productive rearrangements either about 87% or about 30% of the time, which broadly matched IMGT annotations. A later analysis found that TCR association rates varied across HLA loci, with DRB1 alleles showing the most associated TCRs and HLA-C alleles the fewest. The authors suggested that the approach could potentially be extended to other disease states and immunological phenotypes. Only TCR beta chains were sequenced in this cohort, and the absence of alpha or paired-chain data limited detectable features. A few of the identified cytomegalovirus-associated TCR beta chains were confirmed in vitro to be specific for cytomegalovirus antigens. Several of the top co-occurrence clusters appeared to be linked to parvovirus B19, influenza, CMV and Epstein-Barr virus, according to a later analysis. The 87-base-pair reads could not distinguish some IMGT-functional V segments, including TRBV6-2 and TRBV6-3, so those segments were excluded. CMV serostatus was the only immune exposure information available for the cohort. Cytomegalovirus status was reported to be diagnosed by the classifier with high specificity and sensitivity in both the original and validation cohorts. A total of 164 TCR beta chains were listed by the study as associated with cytomegalovirus. The presence/absence analyses assumed that sequencing depth was roughly uniform across donors, and that assumption may not be true. A further reported finding was that TCR beta sequences accurately predicted the HLA-A and HLA-B alleles for most subjects in the first cohort. A cluster of highly shared sequence variants was judged likely to be a technical artifact of the sequencing pipeline. Most TCR sequences were seen in very few donors, while some public TCRs were found in many individuals. Because HLA typing was unavailable for some donors at each locus, only the typed subset was used in association tests. According to a later analysis, most CMV-associated TCR beta chains appeared to be HLA-restricted, and the HLA associations seemed to be driven largely by CMV exposure. Because counts were too low, about 15 rarely observed V segments, including chromosome 9 orphons, were left out of the earlier analysis of about 500 of the donors. In a later genetic analysis, fewer N-insertions in productive TCRs were reported among donors in an Asian-associated ancestry cluster than the roughly 640-donor mean. Correlated functional status among segregating V segments might reflect linkage disequilibrium, but an unknown experimental factor could not be ruled out. In a later analysis, 15,000 to 20,000 TCR beta sequences were associated with specific HLA alleles at a false discovery rate of 0.05. When HLA alleles, especially DR and DQ, strongly co-occurred, attributing TCR associations to individual alleles was difficult. V-gene and J-gene trimming of TCR beta chains was associated with a missense DCLRE1C variant in a later genetic analysis, and the association was replicated in an independent cohort. In a later analysis, HLA-associated TCR beta chains were found to be more clonally expanded and to have lower generation probabilities than equally common non-associated chains.

The receptor library was made with the immunoSEQ multiplex PCR assay. A mixture of 60 forward primers for TCR Vbeta segments and 13 reverse primers for TCR Jbeta segments was used in the multiplex PCR. The CDR3 region of rearranged TCR beta genes was amplified from genomic DNA with a multiplex PCR assay. On the Illumina HiSeq System, the amplified TCR beta libraries were sequenced as 87-base-pair reads. In the source study's methods: Across the 500 to 850 repertoires, a later analysis counted tens of millions of unique TCR beta chains, around 11 million of which were shared by at least two donors. A nearest-neighbor algorithm error-corrected the raw reads and collapsed the reads into unique sequences, merging closely related sequences to remove PCR and sequencing errors. To assign V, D and J gene segments, CDR3 sequences were aligned to IMGT reference sequences. For a sequence to be retained, a match of at least six nucleotides was required to both a V gene segment and a J gene segment. Rearrangements were classified as productive when the CDR3 lacked stop codons and remained in frame with V and J, and all other rearrangements were classified as non-productive. Following IMGT convention, CDR3 was defined as the stretch from the second conserved V-encoded cysteine up to the conserved J-encoded phenylalanine. Sequences without an unambiguous match to a single V gene segment were excluded from the earlier analysis of a few hundred of the donors. In an earlier analysis of more than 500 of the donors, a V segment was called functional when productive rearrangements were above 56.7%, and segregating when the standard deviation between donors exceeded 5%. A statistical classification framework was developed to diagnose cytomegalovirus status using the catalog of TCR beta chain sequences. V and J gene assignment, in a later analysis, came from comparing TCR nucleotide sequences with IMGT/GENE-DB human TR gene sequences. The TCRdist pipeline was used in a later analysis to assign CDR3 sequences and most-parsimonious VDJ recombination scenarios. In a later analysis, each TCR beta chain was defined by its CDR3 amino acid sequence together with its V-gene family, and reads lacking a unique V-gene family were excluded. A later analysis removed several hundred highly shared, low-generation-probability nucleotide sequences to deal with suspected cross-contamination and a sequencing artifact. In a later analysis, a clonal expansion index for each public chain was calculated from normalized within-repertoire ranks of inferred template counts. Generation probabilities in a later analysis came from a VDJ recombination model fitted to out-of-frame rearrangements, and those results were checked against IGoR. In a later analysis, TCR-TCR, TCR-HLA and TCR-CMV co-occurrence was scored with hypergeometric tests, and a repertoire-size bias correction was applied to TCR pairs. To estimate false discovery rates, a later analysis permuted the HLA or CMV assignments 20 times. In a later analysis, co-occurring TCRs were grouped using DBSCAN, and TCRdist sequence similarity was added for clustering within HLA-allele-positive subsets. Co-occurrence clustering excluded repertoires with fewer than 30,000 or more than 120,000 public chains, plus five with anomalous nucleotide sharing. TCRdb's version of the immuneACCESS table is confined to in-frame rearrangements and falls short of the full clone set. An unresolved V gene accounts for under half of the shortfall where checked; the remainder is of unknown origin. The V and J calls and clone size are taken from that table; D and trimming were inferred from the DNA. The sample table records about 93,000 clones; more than 55% of these occur just once. The top ten constitute about 5.5% of the sample.

The TCR comes from a boy aged 5 to 17 in good health and CMV-seropositive. The chain is made from TRBV27 and TRBJ1-2; 6 matching bases give a weak D call of TRBD1. The sequenced material came from PBMCs. Read as DNA, the sequence is TGTGCCAGCCAGGGGTATGGGGGCTACACCTTC. Its product reads: CASQGYGGYTF.